These 20 T cell receptor beta chains came from one sample sequenced in a study of blood T cells in healthy people across ages. Through a sample-barcoded 5' primer and a J-beta primer mix, a second PCR was run for about 6 to 11 cycles. TCRdb re-called the 5' RACE reads with MiXCR, one entry per CDR3 protein. The sample holds about 780,000 distinct CDR3 sequences, 25% to 30% seen once. This sample also belongs to another study, concerning T cells of mothers and their children.

The sequenced sample was blood. Source of these receptors: a boy aged 5-17 years in good health.

In this sample, this clonotype turned up a few times. The rearrangement joins TRBV4-1 to TRBJ2-3; 8 bases agree with TRBD1. The CDR3 has 18 residues. Looked up from germline, CDR1 is MGHRA and CDR2 is YSYEKL. Trimming cost V 1 base and J 2 bases; bases outside gene matches: 11. The CDR3 region is CASSQVLGQGGFTDTQYF. DNA for the CDR3: TGCGCCAGCAGCCAAGTCCTCGGACAGGGCGGATTCACAGATACGCAGTATTTT.

A few counts support this clonotype. The V gene is TRBV12-3 or TRBV12-4, the J gene TRBJ2-1, with D perhaps being TRBD1 or TRBD2 (6 bases each). The CDR3 totals 16 residues. V lost 6 bases and J lost 3, with 18 bases in between. In DNA, the CDR3 is TGTGCCAGCAGCCCTAACGAGGGGGGCCTCTACAATGAGCAGTTCTTC. The encoded protein is CASSPNEGGLYNEQFF.

This clonotype appeared a single time. This sequence joins TRBV27 and TRBJ1-4; D is undetermined. There are 18 residues in the CDR3. The V end was cut by 5 bases, the J end by 5 bases, with 24 bases between. Germline V gene data show CDR1 as MNHEY and CDR2 as SMNVEV (reference sequence). CDR3: CASSPRLQQWRQNEKLFF. CDR3 in DNA: TGTGCCAGCAGTCCTCGCCTTCAACAGTGGAGACAAAATGAAAAACTGTTTTTT.

This clonotype was seen only a few times. The chain is built from TRBV13 and TRBJ2-5, with TRBD2 matching 8 bases. The length of the CDR3 is 17 residues. Germline CDR1 reads PRHDT; CDR2 reads FYEKMQ (reference sequence). V was clipped by 4 bases and J by 4 bases; unmatched bases: 14. CDR3 coding DNA: TGTGCCAGCAGCTCCCGGGGGGGGGGCTTCCCCAGAGAGACCCAGTACTTC. It specifies CASSSRGGGFPRETQYF.

A few counts support this clonotype. An end of the junction differs from the germline gene, which may be a read error. The chain joins TRBV5-1 to TRBJ2-7; D not certain. Germline assignment: CDR1 SGHRS and CDR2 YFSETQ. This CDR3 region has 11 residues. In DNA form, the CDR3 reads TGCGCCAGCAACTTGGAAGGGGAGCAGTACTTC. Amino acids: CASNLEGEQYF.

The gene calls are TRBV29-1 and TRBJ1-2; tentatively, D is TRBD1 (5 bases). CDR1 is SQVTM and CDR2 is ANQGSEA in the germline V gene. V dropped 5 bases and J dropped 6 bases, with 16 bases sitting between them. This CDR3 has 13 amino acids. CDR3 region: CSVSQDTSHGYTF. The CDR3, as DNA: TGCAGCGTTAGTCAGGACACCTCACATGGCTACACCTTC.

The chain is built from TRBV5-1 and TRBJ2-5, with 14 bases that match TRBD2. The CDR3 has 16 residues. The germline V gene has CDR1 SGHRS and CDR2 YFSETQ. V lost 4 bases to trimming and J lost 4 bases; unmatched junction nucleotides: 6. CDR3 nucleotide sequence: TGCGCCAGCAGCGGGGGACTAGCGGGGGCTCCAGAGACCCAGTACTTC. Translation: CASSGGLAGAPETQYF.

The CDR3 nucleotides are TGTGCCAGCAGTGAGGGCCAGGGAGGCCGCGAGCAGTACTTC. It is translated as CASSEGQGGREQYF. V is TRBV2 and J is TRBJ2-7; a weak D match, TRBD2 (6 bases). CDR1 and CDR2 (germline): SNHLY, FYNNEI. Trimming pared 3 bases from V and 6 bases from J, leaving 15 bases between. CDR3 length: 14 amino acids.

This clonotype was picked up a small number of times. The rearrangement links TRBV5-1 to TRBJ2-1; D unresolved. CDR1 SGHRS and CDR2 YFSETQ come from the germline V gene. The CDR3 is made up of 14 amino acids. Trimming left V 0 bases short and J 8 bases short, with 12 bases between. The CDR3 sequence is CASSLALGGDEQFF. The CDR3 nucleotides are TGCGCCAGCAGCTTGGCGCTGGGTGGGGATGAGCAGTTCTTC.

The chain has TRBV20-1 and TRBJ1-2; the match to TRBD1 covers 9 bases. The J segment lost 2 bases and the V segment lost 5 bases, leaving 6 bases of the junction unmatched. Germline V lookup: CDR1 DFQATT, CDR2 SNEGSKA (reference sequence). CDR3 length equals 14 residues. The CDR3 is CSAVRGQGNYGYTF. The CDR3 nucleotides are TGCAGTGCTGTCAGAGGACAGGGGAACTATGGCTACACCTTC.

This clonotype was detected a few times. The V call is TRBV7-6, the J call TRBJ1-3; unclear D gene. Trimming shortened V by 2 bases and J by 0 bases, and 11 bases separated the two germline ends. From germline, CDR1 is SGHVS and CDR2 FNYEAQ. The CDR3 spans 16 residues. CDR3 bases: TGTGCCAGCAGCTTATCCGGACCCAGCTCTGGAAACACCATATATTTT. Translation gives CASSLSGPSSGNTIYF.

The chain has TRBV10-3 and TRBJ2-7; D is unresolved. The CDR3 has 14 amino acids. The ends were cut back, 7 bases at V and 6 bases at J, with 19 bases in the middle. Germline CDR1 ENHRY, CDR2 SYGVKD. The DNA of the CDR3 is TGTGCCATCAACGACCCTATAAGTCGTGGCGAGCAGTACTTC. Protein: CAINDPISRGEQYF.

The genes are TRBV20-1 and TRBJ2-1; possible D gene TRBD2, 6 bases. With the DNA end fitting TRBJ2-7 better, the J assignment may be wrong. CDR3 length: 11 amino acids. Per the germline V gene, CDR1 is DFQATT and CDR2 is SNEGSKA (reference sequence). CDR3 region: CSAFPGVEQYF. CDR3 DNA sequence: TGCAGTGCTTTCCCGGGGGTCGAGCAGTACTTC.

This clonotype was observed a few times. The J gene is TRBJ2-7, the V gene TRBV10-3; possible D gene TRBD2, 7 bases. The CDR3 consists of 16 residues. Germline CDR1 reads ENHRY; CDR2 reads SYGVKD. V was clipped by 4 bases and J by 4 bases, with 20 bases between them. The CDR3 bases are TGTGCCATCAGTGGGGGTTCAATACAGGGAGGGTACGAGCAGTACTTC. Translating gives CAISGGSIQGGYEQYF.

This clonotype was found a few times. The chain is built from TRBV7-9 and TRBJ2-1; perhaps TRBD2 as D (5 bases). The J call may be in error: the DNA end matches TRBJ2-7 better. The CDR3 has 16 amino acids. Germline loops: CDR1 SEHNR, CDR2 FQNEAQ (reference sequence). In DNA, the CDR3 is TGTGCCAGCAGCTCCGTGCGGGCCTTGCCCTCCTACGAGCAGTACTTC. The encoded protein is CASSSVRALPSYEQYF.

The V gene is TRBV7-9, the J gene TRBJ1-6; D might be TRBD1 (6 bases). The CDR3 has 16 amino acids. Germline lookup yields CDR1 SEHNR and CDR2 FQNEAQ (reference sequence). V was cut by 6 bases and J by 9 bases, with 21 bases left in between. In DNA form, the CDR3 reads TGTGCCAGCAGGAAACCCCCGGCGGGGGCATCTTCACCCCTCCACTTT. It translates to CASRKPPAGASSPLHF.

Note on this clonotype: This may arise from a read error, as a much more abundant clone is one base away. This rearrangement joins TRBV28 to TRBJ1-1; no reliable D call. CDR1 is MDHEN and CDR2 is SYDVKM in the germline V gene. CDR3 length equals 16 residues. Trimming cost V 3 bases and J 3 bases, with 17 bases left between them. The CDR3 sequence: CASSLGVPAGYTEAFF. The CDR3 bases are TGTGCCAGCAGTTTGGGTGTCCCCGCGGGGTACACTGAAGCTTTCTTT.

This clonotype occurred a few times. At one of its ends the junction is not consistent with the germline gene, which may arise from a read error. The genes are TRBV28 and TRBJ2-5; either TRBD1 or TRBD2 may fit D (5 bases each). CDR1 and CDR2 from the germline V gene are MDHEN and SYDVKM. This CDR3 region has 12 residues. CDR3 amino acids: CATGNPRDEWFF. The CDR3 nucleotides are TGTGCTACCGGAAACCCCCGGGACGAGTGGTTCTTC.

V gene TRBV20-1 combines with J gene TRBJ2-7, with D possibly called TRBD1 or TRBD2 (5 bases each). Trimming left V 5 bases short and J 3 bases short, with 11 bases between. The V gene's germline CDR1 is DFQATT and CDR2 SNEGSKA (reference sequence). The CDR3 runs 12 residues. Here the CDR3 DNA reads TGCAGTGCTGGGGGTGGACGCTACGAGCAGTACTTC. It specifies CSAGGGRYEQYF.

The chain employs TRBV11-3 and TRBJ2-2; D remains unclear. The V gene's germline CDR1 is SGHNT and CDR2 YENEEA. The CDR3 is 17 residues long. V was pared by 5 bases and J by 2 bases, with 18 bases between. The CDR3: CASSPGEGRQNTGELFF. CDR3 sequence (DNA): TGTGCCAGCAGCCCAGGAGAAGGGCGGCAAAACACCGGGGAGCTGTTTTTT.